This TCR beta chain was sequenced in a study of blood T cell repertoires in COVID-19. Study-wide background: T cells, B-cell-depleted T cells, or PBMCs supplied cDNA or gDNA.

Only in-frame clones appear in the TCRdb table, and some are missing; sequencing was by immunoSEQ multiplex PCR. The sample holds about 200,000 clones, about 85% seen once. Trimming took 2 bases from V and 3 from J, leaving 21 bases between them. The germline V gene encodes CDR1 SGDLS and CDR2 YYNGEE. This CDR3 spans 18 amino acids. Sequencing was carried out using peripheral blood. This chain joins TRBV9 and TRBJ1-3; D might be TRBD1 (6 bases). The sequence came from an elderly woman with acute or convalescent COVID-19. The CDR3 bases are TGTGCCAGCAGCGTCCACCCCCGACAGGACCCCCTTGGAAACACCATATATTTT. The encoded protein is CASSVHPRQDPLGNTIYF.